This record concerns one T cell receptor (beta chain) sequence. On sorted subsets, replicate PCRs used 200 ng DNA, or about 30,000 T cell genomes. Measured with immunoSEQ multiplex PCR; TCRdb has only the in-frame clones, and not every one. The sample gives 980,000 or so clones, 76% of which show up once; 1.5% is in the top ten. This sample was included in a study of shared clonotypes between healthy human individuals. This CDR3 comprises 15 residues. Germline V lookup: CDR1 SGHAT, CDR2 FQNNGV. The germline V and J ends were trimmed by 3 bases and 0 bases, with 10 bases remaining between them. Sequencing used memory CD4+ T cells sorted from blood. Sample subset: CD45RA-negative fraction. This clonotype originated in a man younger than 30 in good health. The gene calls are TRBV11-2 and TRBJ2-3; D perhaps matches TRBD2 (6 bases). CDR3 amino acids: CASSLLAISTDTQYF. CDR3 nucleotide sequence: TGTGCCAGCAGCTTGCTAGCGATTAGCACAGATACGCAGTATTTT.